Below, 20 T cell receptor beta chains from the same sample are listed, as sequenced in a study of long-term antiretroviral therapy in people with HIV. They ran version v3.0 of the immunoSEQ assay at survey level. Measured with immunoSEQ multiplex PCR; TCRdb has only the in-frame clones, and not every one. The table lists about 31,000 clones, 70% to 80% of them singletons. Sequencing was performed on unsorted PBMCs, taken 1.9 years after starting antiretroviral therapy. All receptors come from a man aged 18-30 years with HIV.

This sequence joins TRBV19 and TRBJ1-2, with D perhaps TRBD1 (5 bases). CDR3 length: 13 residues. Germline CDR1 reads LNHDA; CDR2 reads SQIVND (reference sequence). V was clipped by 6 bases and J by 4 bases, with 12 bases between them. CDR3 coding DNA: TGTGCCAGTAGCTTCCGGGGCATCTATGGCTACACCTTC. This encodes CASSFRGIYGYTF.

V is TRBV6-1 and J is TRBJ1-1; D remains ambiguous. The V end was cut by 6 bases, the J end by 8 bases, with 19 bases between. The germline CDR1 and CDR2 sequences are MNHNS and SASEGT. The CDR3 covers 14 residues. The CDR3 nucleotides read TGTGCCAGCAGGAACCGAGGAGACACTAAAGAAGCTTTCTTT. It is translated as CASRNRGDTKEAFF.

The CDR3 DNA is TGTGCCAGCAGCTTACCACTCGGCTACAATGAGCAGTTCTTC. Amino acids: CASSLPLGYNEQFF. The chain has TRBV11-2 and TRBJ2-1; D is unclear. Germline CDR1 SGHAT, CDR2 FQNNGV. CDR3 length: 14 amino acids. Trimming shortened V by 2 bases and J by 3 bases, and 8 bases separated the two germline ends.

This chain uses TRBV19 with TRBJ2-7; the D is unclear. Trimming removed 7 bases from V and 3 bases from J, with 16 bases in between. The CDR3 consists of 14 residues. CDR1 is LNHDA and CDR2 is SQIVND in the germline V gene (reference sequence). For the CDR3, the DNA is TGTGCCAGTATCCCGGGCGACACGCACTACGAGCAGTACTTC. Protein: CASIPGDTHYEQYF.

Written as DNA, the CDR3 is TGTGCCAGCAGCTGGAGGGACAGGGGGGAGACCCAGTACTTC. Translated, it gives CASSWRDRGETQYF. This chain joins TRBV5-5 and TRBJ2-5, with 11 bases lining up with TRBD1. Trimming at V came to 3 bases and at J to 5 bases, leaving 3 bases not matched to a gene. CDR3 length: 14 amino acids. The germline V gene has CDR1 SGHKS and CDR2 YYEKEE (reference sequence).

The V gene is TRBV6-1, the J gene TRBJ1-5; TRBD1 is a possible D gene (5 bases). Per the germline V gene, CDR1 is MNHNS and CDR2 is SASEGT. The CDR3 spans 16 residues. V lost 2 bases, J lost 8 bases, and 19 bases lay in between. The CDR3 nucleotides read TGTGCCAGCAGTGAACCCTCTAGAGAGGGGATGGAGCCCCAGCATTTT. Translating gives CASSEPSREGMEPQHF.

In regard to this clone: At one end, the junction sequence differs from germline, possibly due to a read error. The chain is built from TRBV7-8 and TRBJ2-5; 7 positions match TRBD2. This CDR3 spans 14 amino acids. Germline assignment: CDR1 SGHVS and CDR2 FQNEAQ. The CDR3 DNA is TGTGCCAGCAGCGTAGCGGGTAACCAAGAGACCCAGTACTTC. It codes for CASSVAGNQETQYF.

This chain's CDR3 is CASSFGRQSSYNSPLHF. The CDR3 DNA follows: TGTGCCAGCAGCTTTGGGCGTCAGAGCTCCTATAATTCACCCCTCCACTTT. The chain recombines TRBV11-1 with TRBJ1-6; D remains unclear. Germline V gene data show CDR1 as SGHAT and CDR2 as FQDESV (reference sequence). The CDR3 is 17 amino acids. V lost 3 bases and J 0 bases, leaving 12 bases between the germline ends.

The gene calls are TRBV10-3 and TRBJ1-1; D is unclear. V was shortened by 5 bases and J by 1 base, with 8 bases between the two germline ends. From germline, CDR1 is ENHRY and CDR2 SYGVKD. This CDR3 is 13 amino acids long. CDR3 nucleotide sequence: TGTGCCATCAGTCCGGGAACGAACACTGAAGCTTTCTTT. It specifies CAISPGTNTEAFF.

The chain couples TRBV6-5 to TRBJ1-6; 8 bases fit TRBD1. The CDR3 length is 14 residues. Germline-derived CDR1 and CDR2 are MNHEY and SVGAGI. The J segment lost 3 bases and the V segment lost 8 bases, leaving 3 bases of the junction unmatched. CDR3 loop: CASGQGFYNSPLHF. The CDR3 DNA sequence: TGTGCCAGCGGACAGGGCTTCTATAATTCACCCCTCCACTTT.

The CDR3 protein is CASSVEGFNYGYTF. In DNA, the CDR3 is TGTGCCAGCAGCGTAGAAGGGTTTAACTATGGCTACACCTTC. The chain employs TRBV5-6 and TRBJ1-2; D uncertain. CDR1 SGHDT and CDR2 YYEEEE come from the germline V gene. The V gene lost 4 bases and the J gene lost 1 base, with 11 bases spanning the gap. The CDR3 runs 14 residues.

This clone appeared once. The rearrangement joins TRBV7-2 to TRBJ1-5; no clear D. This CDR3 comprises 13 residues. CDR1 SGHTA and CDR2 FQGNSA come from the germline V gene. Trimming removed 3 bases at V and 5 bases at J, with 8 bases between. The CDR3 region is CASSFVVDQPQHF. The CDR3 nucleotides are TGTGCCAGCAGCTTCGTGGTTGATCAGCCCCAGCATTTT.

Regarding this clone: An end of the junction does not agree with germline; a read error may underlie this. This chain uses TRBV11-2 with TRBJ2-7; D is uncertain. This CDR3 contains 12 residues. Germline V gene lookup returns CDR1 SGHAT and CDR2 FQNNGV. The DNA for the CDR3 is TGTGCCAGCAGCTTAGATCAATTTCCCCTGGTGTTC. Protein sequence: CASSLDQFPLVF.

The chain links TRBV5-6 to TRBJ2-1, with a tentative D call TRBD2 (6 bases). This CDR3 spans 15 amino acids. V was trimmed by 4 bases and J by 7 bases, leaving 18 bases between them. Germline assignment: CDR1 SGHDT and CDR2 YYEEEE. CDR3 sequence reads: CASSPLDGGENEQFF. The CDR3 DNA is TGTGCCAGCAGCCCCCTGGACGGGGGAGAAAATGAGCAGTTCTTC. Combining the CDR3 with reference TRBV5-6 and TRBJ2-1 gives the whole variable domain DAGVTQSPTHLIKTRGQQVTLRCSPKSGHDTVSWYQQALGQGPQFIFQYYEEEERQRGNFPDRFSGHQFPNYSSELNVNALLLGDSALYLCASSPLDGGENEQFFGPGTRLTVL.

V is TRBV5-6 and J is TRBJ1-2; perhaps TRBD1 as D (5 bases). V was trimmed by 2 bases and J by 4 bases, leaving 12 bases between them. The V gene's germline CDR1 is SGHDT and CDR2 YYEEEE. The CDR3 is made up of 14 amino acids. The CDR3 sequence: CASSLWEGTYGYTF. The CDR3 nucleotides read TGTGCCAGCAGCTTATGGGAGGGGACCTATGGCTACACCTTC.

V usage is TRBV7-6 and J usage is TRBJ2-1; tentatively, D is TRBD2 (7 bases). The CDR3 has 16 amino acids. Germline lookup yields CDR1 SGHVS and CDR2 FNYEAQ. Trimming pared 5 bases from V and 2 bases from J, leaving 16 bases between. DNA of the CDR3: TGTGCCAGCAGCCCCGCCGGGGGGCCGACCTACAATGAGCAGTTCTTC. Its translation is CASSPAGGPTYNEQFF.

The count of this clone is one. The genes are TRBV2 and TRBJ2-6; perhaps TRBD1 as D (6 bases). Per germline, CDR1 SNHLY and CDR2 FYNNEI. This CDR3 region has 17 residues. V was clipped by 5 bases and J by 0 bases, with 14 bases between them. CDR3 nucleotide sequence: TGTGCCAGCAGTTTCGGGACACCCTCCTCTGGGGCCAACGTCCTGACTTTC. Its translation is CASSFGTPSSGANVLTF.

The chain links TRBV5-4 to TRBJ2-5; D gene unclear. V lost 4 bases, J lost 2 bases, and 9 bases lay in between. In germline, CDR1 is SGHNT, CDR2 YYREEE (reference sequence). The CDR3 has 13 residues. The CDR3 region has the DNA TGTGCCAGCAGCCCTCAACCTCAAGAGACCCAGTACTTC. Encoded protein: CASSPQPQETQYF.

This chain connects TRBV19 to TRBJ1-2; D uncertain. The CDR3 is 14 residues long. The germline V gene has CDR1 LNHDA and CDR2 SQIVND (reference sequence). V lost 7 bases and J 4 bases, leaving 16 bases between the germline ends. The CDR3 nucleotides read TGTGCCAGTACCCAATGGAGGGAGGGCTATGGCTACACCTTC. It yields the protein CASTQWREGYGYTF.

This sequence joins TRBV6-4 and TRBJ2-1; either TRBD1 or TRBD2 may supply D (7 bases each). Trimming stripped 5 bases from V and 2 bases from J, with 16 bases between. Germline values: CDR1 MRHNA, CDR2 SNTAGT. There are 16 residues in the CDR3. In DNA, the CDR3 is TGTGCCAGCAGTCCCTCAGGGGGGGAGCCCTACAATGAGCAGTTCTTC. As protein: CASSPSGGEPYNEQFF.